The clone carrying this T cell receptor (beta chain) was detected only a few times. Its antigen remains unknown. The sample originates from a study of response to subunit inactivated influenza vaccine. Notes on the study in general: Authors suggested each seasonal influenza vaccination recruits few new T cells.

The V end lost 0 bases, the J end lost 3 bases, and 20 bases lay between the germline ends. This CDR3 is built from 18 residues. CDR1 MNHEY and CDR2 SVGAGI come from the germline V gene. TCRdb used MiXCR to reprocess the RT-PCR reads, holding one entry per CDR3 protein. The repertoire holds 650,000 to 800,000 distinct CDR3 sequences, with about 15% as singletons. This TCR was sampled from a man over 45 who received an inactivated influenza vaccine. This chain joins TRBV6-5 and TRBJ1-1, with D possibly being TRBD1 (6 bases). Sequencing was performed on PBMCs from blood, taken 14 to 15 days before vaccination. The CDR3 nucleotides read TGTGCCAGCAGTTACTCCGGAGGGGGGGGCGGTCCGTACACTGAAGCTTTCTTT. Its translation: CASSYSGGGGGPYTEAFF.